The 27 T cell receptor beta chains below come from one sample, sequenced in a study of shared clonotypes between healthy human individuals (dated by TCRdb to the early 2020s). To prepare the library, the immunoSEQ multiplex PCR assay was applied. The immuneACCESS repertoire file appears here via TCRdb, limited to in-frame rearrangements. These files lack a portion of the clones; in checked studies, under half of the deficit traces to unresolved V genes, and the cause of the others is not known. The sample profile shows some 1,400,000 clones; over 95% of them were found once. Jointly, the top ten make up more than 0.9% of the sample. Sequencing was performed on naive CD4+ T cells sorted from blood. Interpreted using the paper, the cell subset or site label stands for: CD45RA+ positively selected. Receptors were obtained from a young man in good health.

The chain uses TRBV7-9 and TRBJ2-5; no definite D call. V was pared by 2 bases and J by 5 bases, with 6 bases between. Germline V lookup: CDR1 SEHNR, CDR2 FQNEAQ (reference sequence). The CDR3 consists of 12 residues. The DNA for the CDR3 is TGTGCCAGCAGCTTAAGGGCCGAGACCCAGTACTTC. It translates to CASSLRAETQYF. Supplemented by reference TRBV7-9 and TRBJ2-5, the full variable domain reads DTGVSQNPRHKITKRGQNVTFRCDPISEHNRLYWYRQTLGQGPEFLTYFQNEAQLEKSRLLSDRFSAERPKGSFSTLEIQRTEQGDSAMYLCASSLRAETQYFGPGTRLLVL.

Worth noting for this clone: Other nucleotide sequences from this sample produce the same CDR3. The CDR3 is CASSRDRVSYEQYF. DNA for the CDR3: TGCGCCAGCAGTCGGGACAGGGTCTCCTACGAGCAGTACTTC. The chain has TRBV5-1 and TRBJ2-7, with 9 bases identical to TRBD1. The J segment lost 0 bases and the V segment lost 5 bases, leaving 3 bases of the junction unmatched. Germline CDR1 is SGHRS and CDR2 is YFSETQ. The CDR3 is made up of 14 amino acids.

This rearrangement joins TRBV10-3 to TRBJ2-2; D is uncertain. The germline V gene has CDR1 ENHRY and CDR2 SYGVKD. Trimming shortened V by 6 bases and J by 2 bases, and 7 bases separated the two germline ends. There are 13 residues in the CDR3. The CDR3 DNA reads TGTGCCATCAGAACCGCAAACACCGGGGAGCTGTTTTTT. Its protein product is CAIRTANTGELFF.

V gene TRBV7-8 combines with J gene TRBJ2-6; D gene uncertain. Deletions cut 5 bases from V and 4 bases from J, with 21 bases between. This CDR3 region has 18 residues. Looked up from germline, CDR1 is SGHVS and CDR2 is FQNEAQ. CDR3 residues: CASSLKVLASPGANVLTF. CDR3 in DNA: TGTGCCAGCAGCCTCAAAGTACTCGCCTCCCCAGGGGCCAACGTCCTGACTTTC.

The chain recombines TRBV19 with TRBJ2-3; tentative D call: TRBD2 (7 bases). The CDR3 length is 14 residues. Trimming pared 4 bases from V and 6 bases from J, leaving 14 bases between. CDR1 LNHDA and CDR2 SQIVND come from the germline V gene (reference sequence). The DNA of the CDR3 is TGTGCCAGTAGTAAGGGGGGGCGCCTTGATACGCAGTATTTT. Translating it yields CASSKGGRLDTQYF.

The chain employs TRBV7-9 and TRBJ1-1; D gene unclear. The V gene's germline CDR1 is SEHNR and CDR2 FQNEAQ (reference sequence). This CDR3 comprises 15 residues. V shed 2 bases and J shed 0 bases, with 10 bases lying between them. The CDR3 loop is CASSLFSRMNTEAFF. CDR3 sequence (DNA): TGTGCCAGCAGCTTATTTTCCCGCATGAACACTGAAGCTTTCTTT.

This CDR3 is CASSPRQGRNGYTF. The DNA for the CDR3 is TGTGCCAGCAGCCCCAGACAGGGGAGAAATGGCTACACCTTC. The genes are TRBV28 and TRBJ1-2; TRBD1 matches 8 bases. The CDR3 is 14 amino acids. The trim removed 6 bases at V and 6 bases at J, leaving 9 bases unmatched. CDR1 and CDR2 (germline): MDHEN, SYDVKM.

This chain connects TRBV6-5 to TRBJ2-3, with D unresolved. Per the germline V gene, CDR1 is MNHEY and CDR2 is SVGAGI. The CDR3 loop spans 16 amino acids. Trimming removed 1 base from V and 3 bases from J, with 14 bases in between. This chain's CDR3 is CASSYFPREVTDTQYF. CDR3 in DNA: TGTGCCAGCAGTTACTTCCCCCGCGAGGTGACAGATACGCAGTATTTT.

There are a few counts of this clone. This rearrangement joins TRBV11-2 to TRBJ1-3; D is uncertain. V lost 0 bases, J lost 0 bases, and 12 bases lay in between. The germline V gene has CDR1 SGHAT and CDR2 FQNNGV. The CDR3 has 17 amino acids. CDR3 in DNA: TGTGCCAGCAGCTTAGATTGGCAGACGAGCTCTGGAAACACCATATATTTT. Amino acid sequence: CASSLDWQTSSGNTIYF.

CDR3 sequence (DNA): TGTGCCAGCAGCTTAGCTCGGACTAGCGGGCCCAAATCCTACAATGAGCAGTTCTTC. This gives the protein CASSLARTSGPKSYNEQFF. The V gene is TRBV7-7, the J gene TRBJ2-1; the match to TRBD2 covers 11 bases. Germline V gene sequence: CDR1 SSHAT, CDR2 FNYEAQ (reference sequence). Unmatched junction bases numbered 8, after V lost 0 bases and J lost 1 base. This CDR3 spans 19 amino acids.

This clone was recorded only once. The chain combines TRBV27 with TRBJ2-2; the match to TRBD1 covers 8 bases. Germline CDR1 MNHEY, CDR2 SMNVEV (reference sequence). V trimming: 1 base; J trimming: 3 bases; junction bases outside the gene matches: 10. The CDR3 runs 18 residues. CDR3 nucleotide sequence: TGTGCCAGCAGTTTATGGCAACCCGGGACAGGTTACACCGGGGAGCTGTTTTTT. Amino acids: CASSLWQPGTGYTGELFF.

Note on this clone: The junction differs from germline at one of its ends, possibly a read error. The J gene is TRBJ2-1, the V gene TRBV9; either TRBD1 or TRBD2 may supply D (6 bases each). From germline, CDR1 is SGDLS and CDR2 YYNGEE. The CDR3 extends over 15 amino acids. CDR3 sequence: CARSVGGPGYNEQFF. The CDR3 DNA sequence: TGTGCCCGCAGCGTAGGGGGGCCGGGCTACAATGAGCAGTTCTTC.

The rearrangement uses TRBV9 and TRBJ2-7; 13 bases fit TRBD2. The CDR3 is 17 amino acids. Germline values: CDR1 SGDLS, CDR2 YYNGEE. The trim removed 3 bases at V and 2 bases at J, leaving 8 bases unmatched. DNA of the CDR3: TGTGCCAGCAGCGAAACTAGCGGGAGGGCCCAAGCCTACGAGCAGTACTTC. Its translation is CASSETSGRAQAYEQYF.

In nucleotides, the CDR3 is TGTGCCAGCAGCTCCGACCCTACAGGCACTGAAGCTTTCTTT. It specifies CASSSDPTGTEAFF. This chain uses TRBV7-9 with TRBJ1-1; weak D call: TRBD1 (5 bases). The CDR3 runs to 14 residues. The V gene lost 4 bases and the J gene lost 4 bases, with 13 bases spanning the gap. Germline CDR1 SEHNR, CDR2 FQNEAQ (reference sequence).

Comment on this clone: This CDR3 is also generated by other DNA sequences in the sample. This chain links TRBV5-1 with TRBJ1-3; D gene uncertain. With 2 bases removed from V and 4 bases from J, the gap between germline ends came to 10 bases. There are 14 residues in the CDR3. The germline CDR1 and CDR2 sequences are SGHRS and YFSETQ. This chain's CDR3 is CASSLGSPGNTIYF. The CDR3 region has the DNA TGCGCCAGCAGCTTAGGGTCTCCCGGAAACACCATATATTTT.

V gene TRBV18 combines with J gene TRBJ2-3; 9 bases are a match to TRBD1. The length of the CDR3 is 16 residues. Trimming removed 1 base from V and 0 bases from J; junction bases left unmatched: 2. Germline V gives CDR1 KGHSH, CDR2 LQKENI. CDR3 DNA: TGTGCCAGCTCACCACGCGGACAGGGGAGCACAGATACGCAGTATTTT. Amino acids: CASSPRGQGSTDTQYF.

The chain joins TRBV11-2 to TRBJ2-7; TRBD2 is a possible D gene (5 bases). CDR1 is SGHAT and CDR2 is FQNNGV in the germline V gene. The CDR3 is 15 amino acids. Trimming removed 1 base from V and 2 bases from J, with 12 bases in between. In DNA form, the CDR3 reads TGTGCCAGCAGCTTAGTGCCCTCGGGGACCTACGAGCAGTACTTC. Protein product: CASSLVPSGTYEQYF.

This chain links TRBV5-4 with TRBJ2-1; tentative D call: TRBD2 (5 bases). The germline V and J ends were trimmed by 3 bases and 2 bases, with 15 bases remaining between them. CDR1 is SGHNT, CDR2 YYREEE, per germline (reference sequence). The CDR3 totals 16 residues. CDR3 sequence (DNA): TGTGCCAGCAGCTGGTTGAGCGGAGCAACCTACAATGAGCAGTTCTTC. Its translation is CASSWLSGATYNEQFF.

This clone was observed once. The chain is built from TRBV9 and TRBJ1-1; 7 nucleotides agree with TRBD1. This CDR3 is built from 15 residues. V trimming: 4 bases; J trimming: 1 base; junction bases outside the gene matches: 7. CDR1 SGDLS and CDR2 YYNGEE come from the germline V gene. The CDR3 is CASSSPGGKNTEAFF. DNA of the CDR3: TGTGCCAGCAGCTCCCCAGGGGGAAAGAACACTGAAGCTTTCTTT.

V and J are TRBV7-8 and TRBJ2-2; D unresolved. The CDR3 totals 14 residues. Germline values: CDR1 SGHVS, CDR2 FQNEAQ. V was cut by 2 bases and J by 6 bases, with 10 bases left in between. CDR3 nucleotide sequence: TGTGCCAGCAGCTTATTCTCCGGGCCCGGGGAGCTGTTTTTT. This translates into CASSLFSGPGELFF. The whole variable domain, filled in from reference TRBV7-8 and TRBJ2-2, reads GAGVSQSPRYKVAKRGQDVALRCDPISGHVSLFWYQQALGQGPEFLTYFQNEAQLDKSGLPSDRFFAERPEGSVSTLKIQRTQQEDSAVYLCASSLFSGPGELFFGEGSRLTVL.

This clone has only one observation. The chain carries TRBV19 and TRBJ1-5; D not certain. This CDR3 spans 14 amino acids. V shed 4 bases and J shed 3 bases, with 10 bases lying between them. CDR1 is LNHDA and CDR2 is SQIVND in the germline V gene (reference sequence). CDR3 residues: CASSKAGNNQPQHF. The CDR3 DNA reads TGTGCCAGTAGTAAGGCGGGGAACAATCAGCCCCAGCATTTT.

The chain couples TRBV5-4 to TRBJ2-3; D remains ambiguous. The CDR3 is 14 residues long. CDR1 and CDR2 (germline): SGHNT, YYREEE (reference sequence). V lost 2 bases to trimming and J lost 1 base, with 8 bases between them. CDR3 sequence reads: CASSLRSGTDTQYF. CDR3 in DNA: TGTGCCAGCAGCTTAAGAAGCGGCACAGATACGCAGTATTTT.

This chain uses TRBV27 with TRBJ2-7; D ambiguous. The V end lost 4 bases, the J end lost 0 bases, and 10 bases lay between the germline ends. The CDR3 consists of 14 residues. Per the germline V gene, CDR1 is MNHEY and CDR2 is SMNVEV (reference sequence). The CDR3 nucleotides read TGTGCCAGCAGTTCCGATAAGGCCTCCTACGAGCAGTACTTC. This gives the protein CASSSDKASYEQYF.

This chain connects TRBV27 to TRBJ2-7; D may be TRBD2 (5 bases). The CDR3 extends over 15 amino acids. The germline gives CDR1 MNHEY, CDR2 SMNVEV (reference sequence). V was shortened by 4 bases and J by 3 bases, with 16 bases between the two germline ends. CDR3 in amino acids: CASSSPGLNNYEQYF. The CDR3 nucleotides are TGTGCCAGCAGTTCACCAGGACTGAATAACTACGAGCAGTACTTC.

This chain links TRBV5-5 with TRBJ2-1; D is tentatively TRBD1 or TRBD2 (5 bases each). Germline CDR1 reads SGHKS; CDR2 reads YYEKEE (reference sequence). V shed 0 bases and J shed 6 bases, with 16 bases lying between them. The CDR3 has 16 amino acids. The CDR3 sequence is CASSLVVGERGNEQFF. The CDR3 DNA reads as TGTGCCAGCAGCTTGGTTGTCGGGGAAAGGGGCAATGAGCAGTTCTTC.

This rearrangement joins TRBV9 to TRBJ2-3; no clear D gene. The germline CDR1 and CDR2 sequences are SGDLS and YYNGEE. The CDR3 has 11 amino acids. V shed 3 bases and J shed 6 bases, with 5 bases lying between them. The CDR3 here is CASSAGDTQYF. The CDR3 nucleotides read TGTGCCAGCAGCGCTGGGGATACGCAGTATTTT.

A single count supports this clone. The V and J genes are TRBV6-1 and TRBJ2-1; D may correspond to TRBD1 or TRBD2 (5 bases each). The CDR3 length is 15 residues. Trimming left V 6 bases short and J 0 bases short, with 12 bases between. Germline assignment: CDR1 MNHNS and CDR2 SASEGT. The CDR3 loop reads CASSRDGTSYNEQFF. For the CDR3, the DNA is TGTGCCAGCAGCCGGGACGGAACCTCCTACAATGAGCAGTTCTTC.